One and the same sample provided the 27 T cell receptor beta chains below, sequenced in a study of blood T cells in healthy people across ages. Then a second PCR, running roughly 7 to 12 cycles, was carried out with a sample-barcoded 5' primer and a J-beta primer mix. TCRdb independently ran MiXCR on the 5' RACE reads; one entry per CDR3 protein. Among fewer than 900,000 distinct CDR3 sequences listed, roughly 43% were seen once. Sample: blood. Receptors originate from a woman aged 55-70 years in good health.

This clonotype appeared once. V gene TRBV3-1 combines with J gene TRBJ2-3, with TRBD2 as a possible D gene (6 bases). This CDR3 spans 15 amino acids. V was clipped by 1 base and J by 7 bases, with 15 bases between them. CDR1 LGHDT and CDR2 YNNKEL come from the germline V gene (reference sequence). The CDR3 loop reads CASSQVGAGKHTQYF. The CDR3 DNA reads TGTGCCAGCAGCCAAGTCGGTGCGGGGAAACATACGCAGTATTTT.

CDR3 sequence: CSVGSGWIMGGSTDTQYF. Here the CDR3 DNA reads TGCAGCGTTGGGTCAGGGTGGATTATGGGGGGAAGCACAGATACGCAGTATTTT. The chain uses TRBV29-1 and TRBJ2-3, with D perhaps matching TRBD2 (6 bases). This CDR3 is built from 18 residues. V was pared by 4 bases and J by 0 bases, with 23 bases between. Per germline, CDR1 SQVTM and CDR2 ANQGSEA.

On this clonotype itself: A much larger clonotype is one base distant, so this may be a read error. The chain combines TRBV29-1 with TRBJ2-7; the match to TRBD2 covers 11 bases. The V and J ends lost 3 bases and 3 bases, in that order; junction bases with no gene match: 7. Germline V gives CDR1 SQVTM, CDR2 ANQGSEA. CDR3 length: 15 residues. The CDR3 coding sequence is TGCAGCGTTGATTGTCCGACTAGCGGGAACTACGAGCAGTACTTC. It translates to CSVDCPTSGNYEQYF.

This clonotype has just a few counts. J is TRBJ2-2 and V is TRBV3-1; no reliable D call. V was clipped by 0 bases and J by 4 bases, with 6 bases between them. The germline gives CDR1 LGHDT, CDR2 YNNKEL (reference sequence). This CDR3 comprises 14 residues. The DNA for the CDR3 is TGTGCCAGCAGCCAAGAGAGGACCACCGGGGAGCTGTTTTTT. It is translated as CASSQERTTGELFF.

For this clonotype: One end of the junction is discordant with germline, which a read error may explain. This chain joins TRBV12-3 or TRBV12-4 and TRBJ1-2; D uncertain. The CDR3 contains 15 residues. The CDR3 coding sequence is TGTGCCAGCAGTTCACCCTCCCTGCTGCTCTATGGCTGCACCTTC. Translating it yields CASSSPSLLLYGCTF.

Only one count was recorded for this clonotype. This chain joins TRBV28 and TRBJ2-5, with D uncertain. The germline V gene has CDR1 MDHEN and CDR2 SYDVKM. Trimming took off 3 bases at V and 11 bases at J, with 13 bases between the two ends. The CDR3 sequence is 12 residues long. DNA of the CDR3: TGTGCCAGCAGTTTTATTCACCTTGAGCAGTACTTC. Translated, it gives CASSFIHLEQYF.

V usage is TRBV25-1 and J usage is TRBJ1-2; D remains ambiguous. The V end lost 4 bases, the J end lost 6 bases, and 6 bases lay between the germline ends. CDR3 length equals 11 residues. Looked up from germline, CDR1 is MGHDK and CDR2 is SYGVNS. The DNA for the CDR3 is TGTGCCAGCAGTGGGAAGCATGGCTACACCTTC. It encodes CASSGKHGYTF.

The rearrangement links TRBV18 to TRBJ1-5; tentatively, D is TRBD1 (6 bases). The length of the CDR3 is 13 residues. The V gene's germline CDR1 is KGHSH and CDR2 LQKENI. Deletions cut 4 bases from V and 5 bases from J, with 9 bases between. This chain's CDR3 is CASSLRTDQPQHF. The CDR3 DNA is TGTGCCAGCTCACTTAGGACAGATCAGCCCCAGCATTTT.

The chain employs TRBV29-1 and TRBJ2-7, with 7 bases aligning to TRBD1. Germline CDR1 and CDR2: SQVTM and ANQGSEA. The ends lost 5 bases at V and 5 bases at J; junction bases unmatched: 12. This CDR3 has 14 amino acids. CDR3 coding DNA: TGCAGCGTTAAGTACCAGGACAGGTGGAACGAGCAGTACTTC. Translated: CSVKYQDRWNEQYF.

This clonotype was seen repeatedly, ten times or more. The V and J genes are TRBV2 and TRBJ2-1, with unresolved D. Trimming took off 4 bases at V and 8 bases at J, with 12 bases between the two ends. Germline lookup yields CDR1 SNHLY and CDR2 FYNNEI. The CDR3 sequence is 13 residues long. The chain's CDR3 is CASSVWLVDEQFF. DNA of the CDR3: TGTGCCAGCAGTGTATGGCTAGTGGATGAGCAGTTCTTC.

As regards this clonotype: A clone one base away is much larger, so this may be a read error. The CDR3 DNA is TGTACCAGCAGAACTACTAGCGGGGGGTTGGATGAGCAGTTCTTC. This codes for CTSRTTSGGLDEQFF. The V gene is TRBV9, the J gene TRBJ2-1, with TRBD2 matching over 12 bases. Germline CDR1 SGDLS, CDR2 YYNGEE. This CDR3 is 15 amino acids long. The variable domain in full, completed from reference TRBV9 and TRBJ2-1, reads DSGVTQTPKHLITATGQRVTLRCSPRSGDLSVYWYQQSLDQGLQFLIQYYNGEERAKGNILERFSAQQFPDLHSELNLSSLELGDSALYFCTSRTTSGGLDEQFFGPGTRLTVL.

The chain has TRBV30 and TRBJ1-1; no clear D gene. Trimming shortened V by 4 bases and J by 0 bases, and 9 bases separated the two germline ends. Per germline, CDR1 GTSNPN and CDR2 SVGIG (reference sequence). The CDR3 has 13 residues. The CDR3, as DNA: TGTGCCTGGAACCCGCCATTGAACACTGAAGCTTTCTTT. Encoded protein: CAWNPPLNTEAFF.

Points on this clonotype: The junction does not match germline at one end; this may be a read error. The chain joins TRBV5-6 to TRBJ2-1; the match to TRBD2 covers 10 bases. This CDR3 comprises 14 residues. Germline V gene lookup returns CDR1 SGHDT and CDR2 YYEEEE. The chain's CDR3 is CASSLLAGYNERFF. The DNA of the CDR3 is TGTGCCAGCAGCTTACTAGCGGGATACAATGAGCGGTTCTTC.

The rearrangement joins TRBV24-1 to TRBJ2-1, with 12 bases that match TRBD1. This CDR3 is 17 amino acids long. Germline loops: CDR1 KGHDR, CDR2 SFDVKD. The V segment lost 1 base and the J segment 9 bases; nucleotides outside the gene matches: 9. In DNA, the CDR3 is TGTGCCACCAGTGATTTCAGGGGTGGGACAGGGGGCTGTGAGCAGTTCTTC. Amino acids: CATSDFRGGTGGCEQFF.

This clonotype occurred once. The CDR3, as DNA: TGCAGTGCTACTAGCGGGGGTGCCACGGGGCAGTTCTTC. Its protein product is CSATSGGATGQFF. This chain joins TRBV20-1 and TRBJ2-1; 10 bases are shared with TRBD2. This CDR3 is 13 amino acids long. Germline V gives CDR1 DFQATT, CDR2 SNEGSKA (reference sequence). The V segment lost 4 bases and the J segment 12 bases; nucleotides outside the gene matches: 9.

The rearrangement links TRBV7-9 to TRBJ1-2, with TRBD1 matching over 9 bases. The CDR3 sequence is 15 residues long. V gave up 5 bases and J gave up 0 bases; unmatched junction bases: 4. Germline lookup yields CDR1 SEHNR and CDR2 FQNEAQ (reference sequence). As DNA, the CDR3 is TGTGCCAGCAGCACACAGGGGGCATCTAACTATGGCTACACCTTC. Amino acid sequence: CASSTQGASNYGYTF.

V usage is TRBV6-2 or TRBV6-3 and J usage is TRBJ2-1, with D tentatively TRBD2 (6 bases). The assigned J gene may be wrong: the sequence end matches TRBJ2-7 better. The CDR3 has 13 amino acids. CDR1 is MNHEY, CDR2 SVGEGT, per germline. The CDR3 sequence: CASRDSSYNEQYF. The CDR3 DNA follows: TGTGCCAGCCGGGACTCCTCCTACAATGAGCAGTACTTC.

The CDR3 region is CASSLRDRVEKLFF. CDR3 DNA: TGTGCCAGCAGCCTTCGGGACAGGGTTGAAAAACTGTTTTTT. V and J are TRBV7-4 and TRBJ1-4, with TRBD1 identical over 9 bases. This CDR3 comprises 14 residues. The ends lost 5 bases at V and 7 bases at J; junction bases unmatched: 5. Per the germline V gene, CDR1 is SGHVT and CDR2 is SQSDAQ.

This clonotype was recorded many times. The chain recombines TRBV28 with TRBJ2-7, with D unresolved. This CDR3 is 12 amino acids long. Trimming removed 1 base from V and 4 bases from J, with 5 bases in between. Germline V gene data show CDR1 as MDHEN and CDR2 as SYDVKM. CDR3 region: CASSLSEYEQYF. In nucleotides, the CDR3 is TGTGCCAGCAGTTTATCAGAATACGAGCAGTACTTC.

This clonotype came up a few times. This chain joins TRBV6-1 and TRBJ2-2; D gene unclear. Germline V lookup: CDR1 MNHNS, CDR2 SASEGT. The V gene lost 2 bases and the J gene lost 5 bases, with 0 bases spanning the gap. The CDR3 has 11 residues. The CDR3 sequence: CASSETGELFF. In DNA form, the CDR3 reads TGTGCCAGCAGTGAAACCGGGGAGCTGTTTTTT.

The genes are TRBV9 and TRBJ2-2; tentative D call: TRBD1 (6 bases). Trimming stripped 3 bases from V and 4 bases from J, with 10 bases between. This CDR3 has 14 residues. CDR1 SGDLS and CDR2 YYNGEE come from the germline V gene. CDR3 coding DNA: TGTGCCAGCAGCGGCGACAGGCTCACCGGGGAGCTGTTTTTT. It yields the protein CASSGDRLTGELFF.

V and J are TRBV5-5 and TRBJ1-1; unclear D gene. In germline, CDR1 is SGHKS, CDR2 YYEKEE (reference sequence). V was trimmed by 4 bases and J by 5 bases, leaving 9 bases between them. The CDR3 length is 12 residues. The CDR3 region has the DNA TGTGCCAGCAGCAACCTGGGGACTGAAGCTTTCTTT. Protein: CASSNLGTEAFF.

This chain connects TRBV9 to TRBJ1-3, with 8 nucleotides matching TRBD1. J lost 4 bases, V lost 3 bases, and 18 bases had no gene match. The CDR3 runs to 19 residues. CDR1 and CDR2 (germline): SGDLS, YYNGEE. CDR3 in amino acids: CASSAMDPSAGGRGNTIYF. As DNA, the CDR3 is TGTGCCAGCAGCGCCATGGACCCTTCGGCAGGGGGCAGAGGAAACACCATATATTTT.

The rearrangement links TRBV7-3 to TRBJ2-2; 7 positions agree with TRBD1. This CDR3 is 16 amino acids long. Per germline, CDR1 SGHTA and CDR2 FQGTGA. With V trimmed by 3 bases and J by 2 bases, 6 bases remained unmatched. DNA for the CDR3: TGTGCCAGCAGCTTGTCCGAGGGGGCTAACACCGGGGAGCTGTTTTTT. It translates to CASSLSEGANTGELFF.

The rearrangement uses TRBV3-1 and TRBJ1-1; D perhaps matches TRBD1 (5 bases). The CDR3 length is 15 residues. Trimming pared 1 base from V and 1 base from J, leaving 10 bases between. Looked up from germline, CDR1 is LGHDT and CDR2 is YNNKEL (reference sequence). This chain's CDR3 is CASSQAAGTNTEAFF. CDR3 nucleotide sequence: TGTGCCAGCAGCCAAGCCGCCGGGACGAACACTGAAGCTTTCTTT. The full variable domain, with the rest looked up from reference TRBV3-1 and TRBJ1-1, is DTAVSQTPKYLVTQMGNDKSIKCEQNLGHDTMYWYKQDSKKFLKIMFSYNNKELIINETVPNRFSPKSPDKAHLNLHINSLELGDSAVYFCASSQAAGTNTEAFFGQGTRLTVV.

The chain combines TRBV28 with TRBJ2-5; TRBD1 might be the D (6 bases). The end of the DNA is better explained by TRBJ2-7, so the J call may be wrong. Germline loops: CDR1 MDHEN, CDR2 SYDVKM. This CDR3 comprises 14 residues. The CDR3 reads CASRPDSALNEQYF. For the CDR3, the DNA is TGTGCCAGCAGACCGGACAGCGCCCTTAACGAGCAGTACTTC.

CDR3 sequence: CASSLSAGVGGETQYF. In nucleotides, the CDR3 is TGTGCCAGCAGTTTATCAGCAGGCGTGGGGGGGGAGACCCAGTACTTC. V gene TRBV28 combines with J gene TRBJ2-5; 7 bases fit TRBD2. The CDR3 loop spans 16 amino acids. V shed 1 base and J 5 bases; nucleotides not matched to a gene: 10. Germline-derived CDR1 and CDR2 are MDHEN and SYDVKM. Based on the CDR3 plus reference TRBV28 and TRBJ2-5, the full variable domain is DVKVTQSSRYLVKRTGEKVFLECVQDMDHENMFWYRQDPGLGLRLIYFSYDVKMKEKGDIPEGYSVSREKKERFSLILESASTNQTSMYLCASSLSAGVGGETQYFGPGTRLLVL.